This T cell receptor (beta chain) was sequenced in a study of cytomegalovirus exposure and HLA in healthy donors. Trimming took 5 bases from V and 8 from J; bases not matched to a gene: 11. The CDR3 covers 14 residues. Germline V lookup: CDR1 SEHNR, CDR2 FQNEAQ (reference sequence). This PCR relied on a set of 60 Vbeta primers and 13 Jbeta primers. Here immunoSEQ multiplex PCR was the method, and the copy in TCRdb shows in-frame clones only, minus some. The sample includes roughly 150,000 clones, approximately 73% of them seen just once. The chain uses TRBV7-9 and TRBJ1-2; 7 nucleotides agree with TRBD1. Sequencing was done on a sample of PBMCs. The TCR originated in a man between 25 and 39 years old in good health and CMV-seropositive. The CDR3 protein is CASSRWDSLCGYTF. DNA of the CDR3: TGTGCCAGCAGCCGGTGGGACAGCCTTTGCGGCTACACCTTC.